The 27 T cell receptor beta chains below all came from one sample that was sequenced in a study of OX40 agonist ivuxolimab in advanced cancers. Using immunoSEQ multiplex PCR, the repertoire was profiled, and TCRdb retains in-frame clones only, with some absent. Seen here are about 79,000 clones, 92% observed once, and the top ten hold more than 9.5%. Source: CD4+ or CD8+ T cells sorted from blood, taken in a trial of the OX40 agonist ivuxolimab. The source is an adult with an advanced solid tumor such as melanoma, head and neck, liver or kidney cancer.

The chain combines TRBV7-6 with TRBJ2-1; 7 bases are a match to TRBD1. Germline-derived CDR1 and CDR2 are SGHVS and FNYEAQ. The V gene end was trimmed by 3 bases and the J gene end by 9 bases; junction bases not matched to a gene: 5. This CDR3 is built from 13 residues. CDR3 nucleotide sequence: TGTGCCAGCAGCTTCGGGACAGAAACTGAGCAGTTCTTC. Translating gives CASSFGTETEQFF.

This rearrangement joins TRBV7-9 to TRBJ2-2; TRBD1 matches at 7 bases. V dropped 4 bases and J dropped 4; count of bases not matched to a gene: 6. Germline CDR1 reads SEHNR; CDR2 reads FQNEAQ (reference sequence). CDR3 length equals 15 residues. CDR3 sequence (DNA): TGTGCCAGCAGCTCACCGACAGGGCTCACCGGGGAGCTGTTTTTT. Translating it yields CASSSPTGLTGELFF.

The genes are TRBV6-1 and TRBJ1-1; 7 nucleotides agree with TRBD1. The CDR3 runs to 15 residues. CDR1 is MNHNS and CDR2 is SASEGT in the germline V gene. J lost 6 bases, V lost 3 bases, and 10 bases had no gene match. CDR3 loop: CASSDRRGFTPEAFF. The DNA for the CDR3 is TGTGCCAGCAGTGATCGCAGGGGGTTTACCCCTGAAGCTTTCTTT.

V usage is TRBV13 and J usage is TRBJ2-1, with TRBD2 matching 11 bases. Trimming at V came to 3 bases and at J to 0 bases, leaving 7 bases not matched to a gene. In germline, CDR1 is PRHDT, CDR2 FYEKMQ (reference sequence). This CDR3 comprises 18 residues. CDR3 sequence: CASSLGLAGGSSYNEQFF. In DNA, the CDR3 is TGTGCCAGCAGCTTGGGGCTAGCGGGGGGAAGCTCCTACAATGAGCAGTTCTTC.

The V call is TRBV7-9, the J call TRBJ2-5; D is possibly TRBD1 or TRBD2 (5 bases each). V was clipped by 10 bases and J by 5 bases, with 11 bases between them. Per the germline V gene, CDR1 is SEHNR and CDR2 is FQNEAQ (reference sequence). The CDR3 length is 11 residues. As DNA, the CDR3 is TGTGCCATAGAGTGGGGGGAGACCCAGTACTTC. Translation gives CAIEWGETQYF. The full variable domain, completed using reference TRBV7-9 and TRBJ2-5, is DTGVSQNPRHKITKRGQNVTFRCDPISEHNRLYWYRQTLGQGPEFLTYFQNEAQLEKSRLLSDRFSAERPKGSFSTLEIQRTEQGDSAMYLCAIEWGETQYFGPGTRLLVL.

The chain uses TRBV6-1 and TRBJ2-5; D may be TRBD2 (6 bases). The germline gives CDR1 MNHNS, CDR2 SASEGT. CDR3 length: 15 residues. Trimming took off 1 base at V and 7 bases at J, with 16 bases between the two ends. CDR3 region: CASSEVRGVGGTQYF. The DNA for the CDR3 is TGTGCCAGCAGTGAAGTCCGAGGAGTGGGGGGGACCCAGTACTTC.

The chain links TRBV7-9 to TRBJ2-5; D may be TRBD1 (6 bases). Per the germline V gene, CDR1 is SEHNR and CDR2 is FQNEAQ (reference sequence). This CDR3 has 14 amino acids. With 5 bases removed from V and 1 base from J, the gap between germline ends came to 11 bases. The CDR3 region has the DNA TGTGCCAGCAGCCAGGGGCCACTCCAAGAGACCCAGTACTTC. Protein product: CASSQGPLQETQYF.

The chain employs TRBV2 and TRBJ1-1, with D maybe TRBD1 (6 bases). Germline-derived CDR1 and CDR2 are SNHLY and FYNNEI. The CDR3 totals 16 residues. The germline V and J ends were trimmed by 7 bases and 3 bases, with 21 bases remaining between them. In DNA form, the CDR3 reads TGTGCCAGCACCGATGATTGGGGGGCGTCTGACACTGAAGCTTTCTTT. Translation gives CASTDDWGASDTEAFF.

The chain uses TRBV19 and TRBJ2-7; 7 bases match TRBD1. The ends lost 0 bases at V and 1 base at J; junction bases unmatched: 12. This CDR3 contains 18 residues. The germline CDR1 and CDR2 sequences are LNHDA and SQIVND (reference sequence). The CDR3 here is CASSIDSGQPVQSYEQYF. CDR3 bases: TGTGCCAGTAGTATAGACTCGGGACAGCCCGTCCAATCCTACGAGCAGTACTTC.

This sequence joins TRBV4-1 and TRBJ2-5, with D perhaps TRBD1 (5 bases). The CDR3 totals 14 residues. Trimming took off 0 bases at V and 5 bases at J, with 10 bases between the two ends. Germline V gives CDR1 MGHRA, CDR2 YSYEKL. In DNA form, the CDR3 reads TGCGCCAGCAGCCAAGAGACAGCGTACGAGACCCAGTACTTC. Its protein product is CASSQETAYETQYF.

The rearrangement joins TRBV19 to TRBJ1-1; D gene ambiguous. This CDR3 has 12 amino acids. V shed 3 bases and J shed 4 bases, with 6 bases lying between them. From germline, CDR1 is LNHDA and CDR2 SQIVND (reference sequence). The CDR3 protein is CASSIPGTEAFF. The CDR3 DNA reads as TGTGCCAGTAGTATCCCCGGCACTGAAGCTTTCTTT.

The chain has TRBV5-4 and TRBJ2-7; D is possibly TRBD1 (7 bases). The CDR3 is 16 residues long. Trimming stripped 4 bases from V and 0 bases from J, with 17 bases between. Germline V gene data show CDR1 as SGHNT and CDR2 as YYREEE (reference sequence). The CDR3: CASSTGAGQSSYEQYF. CDR3 sequence (DNA): TGTGCCAGCAGCACCGGCGCGGGACAGAGCTCCTACGAGCAGTACTTC.

This clone was seen a single time. The chain couples TRBV6-5 to TRBJ2-1; D is unclear. V lost 3 bases, J lost 0 bases, and 12 bases lay in between. The CDR3 runs to 16 residues. Germline CDR1 MNHEY, CDR2 SVGAGI. The CDR3 loop is CASSYSWSFSYNEQFF. CDR3 coding DNA: TGTGCCAGCAGTTATTCGTGGTCTTTCTCCTACAATGAGCAGTTCTTC.

This sequence joins TRBV13 and TRBJ1-6, with 8 bases matching TRBD1. This CDR3 has 16 residues. Germline values: CDR1 PRHDT, CDR2 FYEKMQ (reference sequence). Trimming cost V 5 bases and J 7 bases; bases outside gene matches: 10. CDR3 sequence: CASSNRGQGLNSPLHF. CDR3 nucleotides: TGTGCCAGCAGCAACAGAGGACAGGGTTTGAATTCACCCCTCCACTTT.

The J gene is TRBJ1-1, the V gene TRBV5-1, with D uncertain. The CDR3 consists of 14 residues. Trimming shortened V by 0 bases and J by 1 base, and 7 bases separated the two germline ends. Germline assignment: CDR1 SGHRS and CDR2 YFSETQ. CDR3: CASSLGPENTEAFF. DNA for the CDR3: TGCGCCAGCAGCTTGGGCCCAGAGAACACTGAAGCTTTCTTT.

J is TRBJ1-5 and V is TRBV4-1; D gene unclear. The germline CDR1 and CDR2 sequences are MGHRA and YSYEKL. The CDR3 length is 16 residues. With 0 bases removed from V and 7 bases from J, the gap between germline ends came to 16 bases. The CDR3 bases are TGCGCCAGCAGCCAAGAAAGAATCGTGTCCGGCCAGCCCCAGCATTTT. It encodes CASSQERIVSGQPQHF.

The chain combines TRBV13 with TRBJ2-3; 10 nucleotides agree with TRBD1. CDR3 length: 17 residues. Germline lookup yields CDR1 PRHDT and CDR2 FYEKMQ (reference sequence). The V segment lost 5 bases and the J segment 4 bases; nucleotides outside the gene matches: 12. This CDR3 is CASSPTGDRGYADTQYF. The CDR3 DNA reads TGTGCCAGCAGCCCAACAGGGGACAGGGGTTACGCAGATACGCAGTATTTT. The variable domain in full, with the rest retrieved from reference TRBV13 and TRBJ2-3, is AAGVIQSPRHLIKEKRETATLKCYPIPRHDTVYWYQQGPGQDPQFLISFYEKMQSDKGSIPDRFSAQQFSDYHSELNMSSLELGDSALYFCASSPTGDRGYADTQYFGPGTRLTVL.

V gene TRBV25-1 combines with J gene TRBJ2-1; TRBD2 matches 7 bases. Germline trimming cut 3 bases from V and 2 bases from J; bases unmatched to any gene: 1. The CDR3 covers 14 residues. Germline lookup yields CDR1 MGHDK and CDR2 SYGVNS. CDR3 amino acids: CASSDGLAYNEQFF. The CDR3 nucleotides read TGTGCCAGCAGTGACGGACTAGCCTACAATGAGCAGTTCTTC.

J is TRBJ2-2 and V is TRBV29-1; TRBD1 is a possible D gene (5 bases). The germline gives CDR1 SQVTM, CDR2 ANQGSEA. The CDR3 extends over 15 amino acids. V was shortened by 4 bases and J by 5 bases, with 17 bases between the two germline ends. In DNA, the CDR3 is TGCAGCGTTGTCTTCAGGGCGCTTGGGACCGGGGAGCTGTTTTTT. It codes for CSVVFRALGTGELFF.

The chain has TRBV2 and TRBJ2-7; D assignment may be TRBD1 or TRBD2 (7 bases each). This CDR3 comprises 14 residues. CDR1 and CDR2 (germline): SNHLY, FYNNEI. V lost 4 bases to trimming and J lost 6 bases, with 16 bases between them. DNA for the CDR3: TGTGCCAGCAGTGGTGGGGAGGGGGCAGGCGAGCAGTACTTC. It codes for CASSGGEGAGEQYF.

J is TRBJ1-2 and V is TRBV5-4, with 10 bases identical to TRBD1. With 4 bases clipped from V and 4 bases from J, the junction kept 4 bases outside the gene matches. Germline values: CDR1 SGHNT, CDR2 YYREEE (reference sequence). CDR3 length equals 14 residues. CDR3 DNA sequence: TGTGCCAGCAGCCCAAGGACAGGGGGCTATGGCTACACCTTC. It yields the protein CASSPRTGGYGYTF.

The rearrangement joins TRBV12-5 to TRBJ1-1, with D perhaps matching TRBD1 (6 bases). The CDR3 is 18 residues long. The V gene's germline CDR1 is LGHNT and CDR2 FRNRAP. V lost 5 bases, J lost 0 bases, and 22 bases lay in between. CDR3 sequence (DNA): TGTGCTAGTGGTGACCCAGGGACACGGACGAACCTGAACACTGAAGCTTTCTTT. Its translation: CASGDPGTRTNLNTEAFF. The variable domain in full, with the rest retrieved from reference TRBV12-5 and TRBJ1-1, is DARVTQTPRHKVTEMGQEVTMRCQPILGHNTVFWYRQTMMQGLELLAYFRNRAPLDDSGMPKDRFSAEMPDATLATLKIQPSEPRDSAVYFCASGDPGTRTNLNTEAFFGQGTRLTVV.

This chain joins TRBV27 and TRBJ1-5; a weak D match, TRBD1 (5 bases). CDR1 and CDR2 from the germline V gene are MNHEY and SMNVEV (reference sequence). The V and J ends lost 7 bases and 7 bases respectively, with 17 bases between them. The CDR3 covers 14 residues. CDR3: CASKFQGDGQPQHF. The DNA for the CDR3 is TGTGCCAGCAAGTTTCAGGGTGATGGACAGCCCCAGCATTTT.

This clone was detected only once. The chain has TRBV7-8 and TRBJ2-1, with 8 bases lining up with TRBD2. J lost 7 bases, V lost 5 bases, and 13 bases had no gene match. Germline CDR1 is SGHVS and CDR2 is FQNEAQ. The CDR3 spans 16 residues. The CDR3 nucleotides are TGTGCCAGCAGCCCTAGTATCGGGGGGGGTAGGAATGAGCAGTTCTTC. It specifies CASSPSIGGGRNEQFF.

V usage is TRBV10-3 and J usage is TRBJ2-2, with 13 bases that match TRBD2. Trimming at V came to 2 bases and at J to 4 bases, leaving 4 bases not matched to a gene. The CDR3 runs 17 residues. Germline V lookup: CDR1 ENHRY, CDR2 SYGVKD. The CDR3: CAISEIWTSGGTGELFF. The CDR3 DNA is TGTGCCATCAGTGAGATCTGGACTAGCGGGGGCACCGGGGAGCTGTTTTTT.

This clone has just a few counts. The chain is built from TRBV5-6 and TRBJ2-1; D may be TRBD1 or TRBD2 (6 bases each). Germline loops: CDR1 SGHDT, CDR2 YYEEEE. Between the trimmed V and J ends, which lost 2 bases and 0 bases, there was a span of 9 bases. This CDR3 region has 15 residues. The CDR3 sequence is CASSFGGYSYNEQFF. The CDR3 DNA sequence: TGTGCCAGCAGCTTCGGGGGCTACTCCTACAATGAGCAGTTCTTC.

This chain uses TRBV7-9 with TRBJ2-1; D is unclear. CDR1 is SEHNR, CDR2 FQNEAQ, per germline (reference sequence). This CDR3 has 13 residues. The V end was cut by 5 bases, the J end by 6 bases, with 11 bases between. The CDR3 sequence: CASSPQTINEQFF. For the CDR3, the DNA is TGTGCCAGCAGCCCTCAGACGATCAATGAGCAGTTCTTC.